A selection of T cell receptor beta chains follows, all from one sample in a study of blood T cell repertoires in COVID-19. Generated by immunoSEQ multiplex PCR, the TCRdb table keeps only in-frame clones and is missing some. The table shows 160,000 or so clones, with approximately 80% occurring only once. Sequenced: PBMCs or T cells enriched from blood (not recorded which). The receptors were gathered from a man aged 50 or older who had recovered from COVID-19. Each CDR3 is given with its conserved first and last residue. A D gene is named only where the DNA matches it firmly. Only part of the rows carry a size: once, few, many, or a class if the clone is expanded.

cdr3_nt: TGTGCCAGTAGTATAGCCGGGTTGGCTGAGCCCCAGCATTTT; cdr3_aa: CASSIAGLAEPQHF; clone_size: .; v_call: TRBV19; d_call: .; j_call: TRBJ1-5
cdr3_nt: TGTGCCAGCAGCCAAGATTTTTCAGCGGGGGGCCGGGAGCAGTACTTC; cdr3_aa: CASSQDFSAGGREQYF; clone_size: once; v_call: TRBV14; d_call: TRBD2; j_call: TRBJ2-7
cdr3_nt: TGTGCCAGTAGTAGGAGTCAGAGCAATCAGCCCCAGCATTTT; cdr3_aa: CASSRSQSNQPQHF; clone_size: .; v_call: TRBV19; d_call: .; j_call: TRBJ1-5
cdr3_nt: TGTGCCAGCAGTTACTCTATGCCAGGCCGCAATCAGCCCCAGCATTTT; cdr3_aa: CASSYSMPGRNQPQHF; clone_size: .; v_call: TRBV6-5; d_call: .; j_call: TRBJ1-5
cdr3_nt: TGTGCCAGCACGGCTGGAAACACCATATATTTT; cdr3_aa: CASTAGNTIYF; clone_size: .; v_call: TRBV6-5; d_call: .; j_call: TRBJ1-3
cdr3_nt: TGTGCCAGTAGTAACCAAAGGACAGAGAATCAGCCCCAGCATTTT; cdr3_aa: CASSNQRTENQPQHF; clone_size: .; v_call: TRBV19; d_call: .; j_call: TRBJ1-5
cdr3_nt: TGTGCCTGGAGTTCCGGACAGGGGAATCAGCCCCAGCATTTT; cdr3_aa: CAWSSGQGNQPQHF; clone_size: once; v_call: TRBV30; d_call: TRBD1; j_call: TRBJ1-5
cdr3_nt: TGTGCCAGCAGAGGCACGGGACTCGCCTACAATGAGCAGTTCTTC; cdr3_aa: CASRGTGLAYNEQFF; clone_size: .; v_call: TRBV28; d_call: .; j_call: TRBJ2-1
cdr3_nt: TGTGCCAGTAGTATGGGCAATCGCCGGGAGCTGTTTTTT; cdr3_aa: CASSMGNRRELFF; clone_size: few; v_call: TRBV19; d_call: .; j_call: TRBJ2-2
cdr3_nt: TGTGCCAGCTCACCATTATCGACAGGCGAAGGCAATCAGCCCCAGCATTTT; cdr3_aa: CASSPLSTGEGNQPQHF; clone_size: .; v_call: TRBV18; d_call: .; j_call: TRBJ1-5
cdr3_nt: TGTGCCAGCAGTGAAGTAGGGACACTCAATCAGCCCCAGCATTTT; cdr3_aa: CASSEVGTLNQPQHF; clone_size: many; v_call: TRBV6-1; d_call: .; j_call: TRBJ1-5
cdr3_nt: TGTGCCAGCAGCAGACCGATGGGACAGGGGGCTGTTGGCTACACCTTC; cdr3_aa: CASSRPMGQGAVGYTF; clone_size: .; v_call: TRBV9; d_call: TRBD1; j_call: TRBJ1-2
cdr3_nt: TGCGCCAGCAGCTTGGGAGCGGCAGGGGGAGATCAGCCCCAGCATTTT; cdr3_aa: CASSLGAAGGDQPQHF; clone_size: .; v_call: TRBV5-1; d_call: TRBD1; j_call: TRBJ1-5
cdr3_nt: TGCAGCGTCCGACAGGGAGATCTTAATTCACCCCTCCACTTT; cdr3_aa: CSVRQGDLNSPLHF; clone_size: once; v_call: TRBV29-1; d_call: TRBD1; j_call: TRBJ1-6
cdr3_nt: TGTGCCAGCAGTGGCCGTGGAGTCAGGGTCTATAGCAATCAGCCCCAGCATTTT; cdr3_aa: CASSGRGVRVYSNQPQHF; clone_size: .; v_call: TRBV6-1; d_call: .; j_call: TRBJ1-5
cdr3_nt: TGTGCCAGCAGATCGGGACAGGGCCCAAGAGTGACCCAGTACTTC; cdr3_aa: CASRSGQGPRVTQYF; clone_size: few; v_call: TRBV6-5; d_call: TRBD1; j_call: TRBJ2-5
cdr3_nt: TGTGCCAGGAATACAGGGGCTAGCACAGATACGCAGTATTTT; cdr3_aa: CARNTGASTDTQYF; clone_size: .; v_call: TRBV2; d_call: TRBD1; j_call: TRBJ2-3
cdr3_nt: TGTGCCAGTAGCCCTTTGCGGGGGTCTGGCGATGAGCAGTTCTTC; cdr3_aa: CASSPLRGSGDEQFF; clone_size: .; v_call: TRBV19; d_call: TRBD2; j_call: TRBJ2-1
cdr3_nt: TGTGCCAGCTCACCGTCCGTAGATAATTCACCCCTCCACTTT; cdr3_aa: CASSPSVDNSPLHF; clone_size: .; v_call: TRBV18; d_call: .; j_call: TRBJ1-6
cdr3_nt: TGTGCCAGCAGCTTAGGACACACGAACACTGAAGCTTTCTTT; cdr3_aa: CASSLGHTNTEAFF; clone_size: .; v_call: TRBV7-9; d_call: .; j_call: TRBJ1-1
cdr3_nt: TGTGCCAGCAGCTTACTAGCGGGGAAAGAGACCCAGTACTTC; cdr3_aa: CASSLLAGKETQYF; clone_size: .; v_call: TRBV5-4; d_call: TRBD2; j_call: TRBJ2-5
cdr3_nt: TGTGCCAGCAGTTACTCACAGGGAATTTCACCCCTCCACTTT; cdr3_aa: CASSYSQGISPLHF; clone_size: .; v_call: TRBV6-5; d_call: .; j_call: TRBJ1-6
cdr3_nt: TGCGCCAGCAGTGAGCCGGCGGGGGGCCAAGAGACCCAGTACTTC; cdr3_aa: CASSEPAGGQETQYF; clone_size: .; v_call: TRBV10-2; d_call: TRBD2; j_call: TRBJ2-5
cdr3_nt: TGCGCCAGCACCTCCCAGGGGGCGGGCACTGAAGCTTTCTTT; cdr3_aa: CASTSQGAGTEAFF; clone_size: .; v_call: TRBV5-1; d_call: TRBD1; j_call: TRBJ1-1
cdr3_nt: TGCGCCAGCAGCTTGGTTGGGGCGACCGTCACCGGGGAGCTGTTTTTT; cdr3_aa: CASSLVGATVTGELFF; clone_size: .; v_call: TRBV5-1; d_call: .; j_call: TRBJ2-2
cdr3_nt: TGTGCCAGCAGCTCCGGAGCACTCTACGAGCAGTACTTC; cdr3_aa: CASSSGALYEQYF; clone_size: once; v_call: TRBV11-3; d_call: .; j_call: TRBJ2-7
cdr3_nt: TGTGCCAGCAGTTGGGACAGAACCTCCTACGAGCAGTACTTC; cdr3_aa: CASSWDRTSYEQYF; clone_size: few; v_call: TRBV6-5; d_call: TRBD1; j_call: TRBJ2-7
cdr3_nt: TGTGCCAGTACCACACCCCCAGAAAACTATGGCTACACCTTC; cdr3_aa: CASTTPPENYGYTF; clone_size: .; v_call: TRBV19; d_call: .; j_call: TRBJ1-2
cdr3_nt: TGTGCCAGCAGCTCACACCAGAACAGACAGGGGTACAGCTCCTACGAGCAGTACTTC; cdr3_aa: CASSSHQNRQGYSSYEQYF; clone_size: .; v_call: TRBV7-3; d_call: TRBD1; j_call: TRBJ2-7
cdr3_nt: TGTGCCAGCAGAACTTCGACAGGGGATAAACTGTTTTTT; cdr3_aa: CASRTSTGDKLFF; clone_size: .; v_call: TRBV12-3/TRBV12-4; d_call: TRBD1; j_call: TRBJ1-4
cdr3_nt: TGTGCCAGCAGCCCCCAGGGATTGGGCAATCAGCCCCAGCATTTT; cdr3_aa: CASSPQGLGNQPQHF; clone_size: .; v_call: TRBV6-6; d_call: .; j_call: TRBJ1-5
cdr3_nt: TGCGCCAGCAACAAGGACAGGGCTAGCACAGATACGCAGTATTTT; cdr3_aa: CASNKDRASTDTQYF; clone_size: .; v_call: TRBV5-1; d_call: TRBD1; j_call: TRBJ2-3
cdr3_nt: TGCGCCAGCAGCTTGGTGGGACTAGCGGGGAGCTTCGACGAGCAGTACTTC; cdr3_aa: CASSLVGLAGSFDEQYF; clone_size: .; v_call: TRBV5-1; d_call: TRBD2; j_call: TRBJ2-7
cdr3_nt: TGCGCCAGCAGCTTGCCCCGGGACAGGGTAGATACGCAGTATTTT; cdr3_aa: CASSLPRDRVDTQYF; clone_size: .; v_call: TRBV5-1; d_call: TRBD1; j_call: TRBJ2-3
cdr3_nt: TGTGCCAGCAGCGGGAGCGGGGGGCTTTCCTACGAGCAGTACTTC; cdr3_aa: CASSGSGGLSYEQYF; clone_size: .; v_call: TRBV3-1/TRBV3-2; d_call: TRBD2; j_call: TRBJ2-7
cdr3_nt: TGCGCCAGCAGCCAAGAACCGGGACAGGGAAATCAGCCCCAGCATTTT; cdr3_aa: CASSQEPGQGNQPQHF; clone_size: .; v_call: TRBV4-1; d_call: TRBD1; j_call: TRBJ1-5
cdr3_nt: TGTGCCAGTAGAGTCGGGGGACCTCTATATAATGAAAAACTGTTTTTT; cdr3_aa: CASRVGGPLYNEKLFF; clone_size: .; v_call: TRBV19; d_call: .; j_call: TRBJ1-4
cdr3_nt: TGTGCCAGCAGCACCCGACAGGGGGCGGGGGGGGGTGGCTACACCTTC; cdr3_aa: CASSTRQGAGGGGYTF; clone_size: .; v_call: TRBV7-2; d_call: TRBD1; j_call: TRBJ1-2
cdr3_nt: TGTGCCAGCAGTTTGCCAGATAGCAATCAGCCCCAGCATTTT; cdr3_aa: CASSLPDSNQPQHF; clone_size: .; v_call: TRBV28; d_call: .; j_call: TRBJ1-5
cdr3_nt: TGTGCCAGCGGAATGACAGGGGAGAAGGGCTACACCTTC; cdr3_aa: CASGMTGEKGYTF; clone_size: .; v_call: TRBV5-6; d_call: TRBD1; j_call: TRBJ1-2
cdr3_nt: TGTGCCAGCACCCCGGACAGGGGTACCTTCAATGAGCAGTTCTTC; cdr3_aa: CASTPDRGTFNEQFF; clone_size: .; v_call: TRBV2; d_call: TRBD1; j_call: TRBJ2-1
cdr3_nt: TGTGCCAGCACCAAAACACCTCAGGGTGGCTACACCTTC; cdr3_aa: CASTKTPQGGYTF; clone_size: .; v_call: TRBV28; d_call: .; j_call: TRBJ1-2
cdr3_nt: TGTGCCAGCAGCTTCGGACAAGCGGAGACCCAGTACTTC; cdr3_aa: CASSFGQAETQYF; clone_size: .; v_call: TRBV7-2; d_call: .; j_call: TRBJ2-5
cdr3_nt: TGTGCCAGCAGCGGAAGACAGGGGGCGATGGATGGCTACACCTTC; cdr3_aa: CASSGRQGAMDGYTF; clone_size: .; v_call: TRBV5-8; d_call: TRBD1; j_call: TRBJ1-2
cdr3_nt: TGTGCCAGCAGTTTACGGGACAGGGGGCCAGATGAGCAGTTCTTC; cdr3_aa: CASSLRDRGPDEQFF; clone_size: .; v_call: TRBV28; d_call: TRBD1; j_call: TRBJ2-1
cdr3_nt: TGTGCCAGTAGGGACCGCGGGGTTGAAGCTTTCTTT; cdr3_aa: CASRDRGVEAFF; clone_size: .; v_call: TRBV19; d_call: .; j_call: TRBJ1-1
cdr3_nt: TGTGCCAGCAGTCGGACAGCGCAAACCGAGCAGTTCTTC; cdr3_aa: CASSRTAQTEQFF; clone_size: .; v_call: TRBV6-5; d_call: .; j_call: TRBJ2-1
cdr3_nt: TGTGCCTGGGCAGGGACAGGGGGCGGGTCACCCCTCCACTTT; cdr3_aa: CAWAGTGGGSPLHF; clone_size: .; v_call: TRBV30; d_call: TRBD1; j_call: TRBJ1-6